Each of the 30 T cell receptor beta chains below was sequenced from the same sample in a study of blood T cell repertoires in COVID-19. TCRdb's copy holds only in-frame clones and misses some; the assay was immunoSEQ multiplex PCR. In the table there are approximately 440,000 clones, around 90% of which are singletons. The sequenced sample consisted of PBMCs or T cells enriched from blood (not recorded which). These receptor sequences come from a man younger than 30 who had recovered from COVID-19.

The rearrangement links TRBV7-8 to TRBJ2-3; no clear D. CDR3 length equals 15 residues. Per germline, CDR1 SGHVS and CDR2 FQNEAQ. The germline V and J ends were trimmed by 1 base and 2 bases, with 10 bases remaining between them. The CDR3 bases are TGTGCCAGCAGCTTAGTTTCGCGGAACACAGATACGCAGTATTTT. Translating it yields CASSLVSRNTDTQYF.

The chain is built from TRBV29-1 and TRBJ1-2, with D possibly being TRBD1 (5 bases). The V gene lost 8 bases and the J gene lost 3 bases, with 16 bases spanning the gap. This CDR3 region has 13 residues. Germline CDR1 is SQVTM and CDR2 is ANQGSEA. CDR3 sequence: CSHRRGLDYGYTF. The CDR3, as DNA: TGCAGCCATAGAAGGGGTCTCGACTATGGCTACACCTTC.

Remarks on this clone: Other DNA sequences in the sample encode the same CDR3. The genes are TRBV5-1 and TRBJ1-1, with D possibly being TRBD1 (5 bases). This CDR3 has 14 residues. Trimming took off 0 bases at V and 5 bases at J, with 11 bases between the two ends. Germline CDR1 and CDR2: SGHRS and YFSETQ. Here the CDR3 DNA reads TGCGCCAGCAGCTTGGGGGCAGGGAGGACTGAAGCTTTCTTT. It is translated as CASSLGAGRTEAFF.

This chain connects TRBV11-3 to TRBJ2-1; D is possibly TRBD2 (6 bases). This CDR3 contains 16 residues. With 5 bases removed from V and 0 bases from J, the gap between germline ends came to 14 bases. Germline V gene sequence: CDR1 SGHNT, CDR2 YENEEA. The CDR3: CASSPGGWSSYNEQFF. In DNA form, the CDR3 reads TGTGCCAGCAGCCCCGGGGGATGGAGCTCCTACAATGAGCAGTTCTTC. Full variable domain (missing parts from reference TRBV11-3 and TRBJ2-1): EAGVVQSPRYKIIEKKQPVAFWCNPISGHNTLYWYLQNLGQGPELLIRYENEEAVDDSQLPKDRFSAERLKGVDSTLKIQPAELGDSAVYLCASSPGGWSSYNEQFFGPGTRLTVL.

V and J are TRBV21-1 and TRBJ2-7; whether TRBD1, the table's D call, matches the DNA was not checked. TRBV21-1 is recorded as a pseudogene. CDR3 length: 14 residues. The CDR3 region has the DNA TGTGCCAGCAGCATTAGGGACAGGGAATACGAGCAGTACTTC. Translation gives CASSIRDREYEQYF.

J is TRBJ2-7 and V is TRBV23-1; 11 bases fit TRBD1. TRBV23-1 falls under the ORF class, with uncertain function. Trimming at V came to 8 bases and at J to 3 bases, leaving 21 bases not matched to a gene. This CDR3 region has 19 residues. The CDR3 protein is CASRRVGTGGYKPLYEQYF. The CDR3 bases are TGCGCCAGCCGTCGAGTAGGGACAGGGGGTTACAAGCCTCTCTACGAGCAGTACTTC.

This chain connects TRBV19 to TRBJ2-1; 10 positions match TRBD2. The CDR3 spans 16 residues. Losses at the gene ends were 4 bases for V and 3 bases for J; bases not matched to a gene: 6. Germline values: CDR1 LNHDA, CDR2 SQIVND (reference sequence). CDR3 nucleotides: TGTGCCAGTAGTAGTCAGAGGACTAGCGGCTACAATGAGCAGTTCTTC. Residues: CASSSQRTSGYNEQFF.

The J gene is TRBJ1-6, the V gene TRBV6-6, with D possibly TRBD1 on 6 matching bases. The CDR3 consists of 13 residues. V was pared by 4 bases and J by 9 bases, with 10 bases between. Germline CDR1 and CDR2: MNHNY and SVGAGI (reference sequence). Here the CDR3 DNA reads TGTGCCAGCAGTTCTGAACAGGGTTCACCCCTCCACTTT. Translation: CASSSEQGSPLHF.

The genes are TRBV5-1 and TRBJ2-3; 10 bases line up with TRBD1. CDR3 length equals 15 residues. Germline loops: CDR1 SGHRS, CDR2 YFSETQ. J lost 4 bases, V lost 3 bases, and 5 bases had no gene match. The CDR3 coding sequence is TGCGCCAGCAGCTGGGGAGGACAGGGGGCAGATACGCAGTATTTT. Protein: CASSWGGQGADTQYF.

The V gene is TRBV28, the J gene TRBJ1-1; 10 bases are a match to TRBD1. V lost 7 bases and J lost 3; bases outside the gene matches: 8. Germline assignment: CDR1 MDHEN and CDR2 SYDVKM. The CDR3 totals 15 residues. The CDR3 DNA reads as TGTGCCAGCAATACTTTAGGGACAGGGGACACTGAAGCTTTCTTT. As protein: CASNTLGTGDTEAFF.

The rearrangement joins TRBV3-1 (or the pseudogene TRBV3-2) to TRBJ1-3; D perhaps matches TRBD1 (5 bases). V was cut by 4 bases and J by 2 bases, with 12 bases left in between. CDR3 length: 15 amino acids. Germline-derived CDR1 and CDR2 are LGHDT and YNNKEL (reference sequence). DNA for the CDR3: TGTGCCAGCAGCCTCAATCAACAGGCTGGAAACACCATATATTTT. Translation: CASSLNQQAGNTIYF.

The chain couples TRBV6-1 to TRBJ2-7, with 8 bases fitting TRBD2. V lost 0 bases to trimming and J lost 6 bases; unmatched junction nucleotides: 7. CDR1 and CDR2 from the germline V gene are MNHNS and SASEGT. The CDR3 has 15 residues. The CDR3 loop is CASSEAVGGGSEQYF. CDR3 DNA: TGTGCCAGCAGTGAAGCGGTCGGCGGGGGGAGCGAGCAGTACTTC.

The rearrangement links TRBV7-2 to TRBJ1-1, with D perhaps matching TRBD1 (6 bases). The ends were cut back, 5 bases at V and 5 bases at J, with 15 bases in the middle. CDR1 is SGHTA and CDR2 is FQGNSA in the germline V gene. The CDR3 sequence is 14 residues long. The CDR3 reads CASSLQGPSTEAFF. CDR3 DNA sequence: TGTGCCAGCAGCCTCCAGGGGCCCAGTACTGAAGCTTTCTTT.

This rearrangement joins TRBV18 to TRBJ2-2; 11 nucleotides align to TRBD2. The CDR3 spans 17 residues. V shed 3 bases, J shed 3 bases, and the junction held 6 bases outside the gene matches. Germline assignment: CDR1 KGHSH and CDR2 LQKENI. As DNA, the CDR3 is TGTGCCAGCTCACCCCCGGGACTAGCGGTATACACCGGGGAGCTGTTTTTT. Protein product: CASSPPGLAVYTGELFF.

The rearrangement uses TRBV15 and TRBJ1-4; 10 bases fit TRBD1. The V segment lost 6 bases and the J segment 0 bases; nucleotides outside the gene matches: 7. Germline V gene lookup returns CDR1 LNHNV and CDR2 YYDKDF (reference sequence). The CDR3 loop spans 17 amino acids. CDR3 nucleotides: TGTGCCACCAGTACCGGGACAGGGGAACCAACTAATGAAAAACTGTTTTTT. This codes for CATSTGTGEPTNEKLFF.

The gene calls are TRBV7-2 and TRBJ1-1, with D possibly matching TRBD1 (6 bases). Germline V gives CDR1 SGHTA, CDR2 FQGNSA. The CDR3 extends over 16 amino acids. Trimming left V 4 bases short and J 5 bases short, with 20 bases between. DNA of the CDR3: TGTGCCAGCAGCTGGGGATATGTGGAAGGGGGTACTGAAGCTTTCTTT. Translated: CASSWGYVEGGTEAFF.

This clone showed up just once. The J gene is TRBJ1-4, the V gene TRBV10-3, with TRBD1 identical over 8 bases. Germline V gives CDR1 ENHRY, CDR2 SYGVKD. V shed 10 bases and J 1 base; nucleotides not matched to a gene: 5. The length of the CDR3 is 14 residues. This chain's CDR3 is CATGQGGTNEKLFF. CDR3 nucleotide sequence: TGTGCCACCGGACAGGGAGGAACTAATGAAAAACTGTTTTTT.

The chain joins TRBV2 to TRBJ2-3; TRBD1 aligns across 9 bases. This CDR3 spans 16 amino acids. Germline CDR1 SNHLY, CDR2 FYNNEI. Trimming cost V 5 bases and J 0 bases; bases outside gene matches: 6. CDR3 protein: CASSIRGTGSTDTQYF. CDR3 nucleotides: TGTGCCAGCAGTATTAGAGGGACAGGGAGCACAGATACGCAGTATTTT.

The chain employs TRBV5-6 and TRBJ2-7; perhaps TRBD1 as D (6 bases). The V gene lost 0 bases and the J gene lost 5 bases, with 15 bases spanning the gap. The CDR3 covers 15 residues. The germline gives CDR1 SGHDT, CDR2 YYEEEE. CDR3 region: CASSLVGTHPNEQYF. CDR3 nucleotide sequence: TGTGCCAGCAGCTTGGTAGGGACACACCCCAACGAGCAGTACTTC.

CDR3: CASSHPSGEKLFF. The CDR3 DNA reads TGTGCCAGCAGCCATCCGTCAGGCGAAAAACTGTTTTTT. The chain links TRBV7-9 to TRBJ1-4; D uncertain. CDR3 length equals 13 residues. V was cut by 5 bases and J by 8 bases, with 12 bases left in between. Germline loops: CDR1 SEHNR, CDR2 FQNEAQ (reference sequence). The complete variable domain, with remaining parts taken from reference TRBV7-9 and TRBJ1-4, reads DTGVSQNPRHKITKRGQNVTFRCDPISEHNRLYWYRQTLGQGPEFLTYFQNEAQLEKSRLLSDRFSAERPKGSFSTLEIQRTEQGDSAMYLCASSHPSGEKLFFGSGTQLSVL.

In this sample, this clone turned up a few times. This sample includes further DNA sequences coding for the same CDR3. The chain's CDR3 is CASSPGSYEQYF. Written as DNA, the CDR3 is TGCGCCAGCAGCCCGGGATCGTACGAGCAGTACTTC. This sequence joins TRBV5-1 and TRBJ2-7; a weak D match, TRBD2 (5 bases). Looked up from germline, CDR1 is SGHRS and CDR2 is YFSETQ. This CDR3 contains 12 residues. V lost 4 bases to trimming and J lost 4 bases, with 9 bases between them.

V and J are TRBV21-1 and TRBJ2-2; the table's D call of TRBD2 was not tested on the DNA. TRBV21-1 is labeled a pseudogene. CDR3 length: 14 amino acids. Written as DNA, the CDR3 is TGTGCCGGCGCCGGGACTTCGAACACCGGGGAGCTGTTTTTT. Protein sequence: CAGAGTSNTGELFF.

This chain uses TRBV7-8 with TRBJ2-5; 8 bases map to TRBD2. The CDR3 spans 16 residues. Trimming took 0 bases from V and 0 from J; bases not matched to a gene: 3. CDR1 and CDR2 from the germline V gene are SGHVS and FQNEAQ. CDR3 protein: CASSLATGGDQETQYF. CDR3 DNA: TGTGCCAGCAGCTTAGCGACGGGGGGGGACCAAGAGACCCAGTACTTC.

This chain uses TRBV6-5 with TRBJ2-5, with 7 bases lining up with TRBD1. Germline CDR1 and CDR2: MNHEY and SVGAGI. Trimming took 4 bases from V and 3 from J; bases not matched to a gene: 8. The CDR3 contains 15 residues. CDR3 DNA sequence: TGTGCCAGCAGTTCAACCTTTGACAGGGAAGAGACCCAGTACTTC. Amino acids: CASSSTFDREETQYF.

V gene TRBV4-1 combines with J gene TRBJ1-5, with 8 bases matching TRBD1. Germline V gene data show CDR1 as MGHRA and CDR2 as YSYEKL. The CDR3 consists of 15 residues. After removal of 0 bases from V and 11 bases from J, the junction contained 9 bases not matched to a gene. The CDR3 sequence: CASSQDRGPALAQHF. Here the CDR3 DNA reads TGCGCCAGCAGCCAAGACAGGGGGCCGGCATTGGCCCAGCATTTT.

CDR3 DNA sequence: TGTGCCTGGAGTGTTAACAGGGGAAGCTCCTATAATTCACCCCTCCACTTT. It specifies CAWSVNRGSSYNSPLHF. J is TRBJ1-6 and V is TRBV30; 7 bases map to TRBD1. This CDR3 has 17 residues. Germline CDR1 GTSNPN, CDR2 SVGIG (reference sequence). Trimming cost V 0 bases and J 0 bases; bases outside gene matches: 5. Full variable domain (outside the CDR3, taken from reference TRBV30 and TRBJ1-6): SQTIHQWPATLVQPVGSPLSLECTVEGTSNPNLYWYRQAAGRGLQLLFYSVGIGQISSEVPQNLSASRPQDRQFILSSKKLLLSDSGFYLCAWSVNRGSSYNSPLHFGNGTRLTVT.

Here the CDR3 DNA reads TGTGCCAGTAGCCCCCACCGGGACAGGGGGATTAACACTGAAGCTTTCTTT. It encodes CASSPHRDRGINTEAFF. The chain couples TRBV19 to TRBJ1-1; the match to TRBD1 covers 11 bases. The CDR3 covers 17 residues. V trimming: 6 bases; J trimming: 2 bases; junction bases outside the gene matches: 11. Germline V CDR1 and CDR2: LNHDA, SQIVND (reference sequence).

This chain uses TRBV6-5 with TRBJ1-2, with TRBD1 identical over 8 bases. CDR1 and CDR2 from the germline V gene are MNHEY and SVGAGI. Unmatched junction bases numbered 8, after V lost 6 bases and J lost 8 bases. This CDR3 is 13 amino acids long. CDR3 sequence (DNA): TGTGCCAGCAGGATAAACAGGGGGGGCGGCTACACCTTC. The encoded protein is CASRINRGGGYTF.

DNA for the CDR3: TGTGCCAGCAGCGCCCAGGGAACCCTGAACACTGAAGCTTTCTTT. Protein: CASSAQGTLNTEAFF. This chain uses TRBV3-1 (or the pseudogene TRBV3-2) with TRBJ1-1; TRBD1 is a possible D gene (5 bases). The CDR3 consists of 15 residues. Looked up from germline, CDR1 is LGHDT and CDR2 is YNNKEL (reference sequence). The ends were cut back, 5 bases at V and 0 bases at J, with 13 bases in the middle.

The chain links TRBV5-5 to TRBJ2-1; TRBD1 matches 8 bases. V trimming: 3 bases; J trimming: 4 bases; junction bases outside the gene matches: 3. CDR1 is SGHKS and CDR2 is YYEKEE in the germline V gene (reference sequence). The CDR3 contains 14 residues. The CDR3 region is CASSSGGYYNEQFF. DNA for the CDR3: TGTGCCAGCAGCTCAGGGGGCTATTACAATGAGCAGTTCTTC.